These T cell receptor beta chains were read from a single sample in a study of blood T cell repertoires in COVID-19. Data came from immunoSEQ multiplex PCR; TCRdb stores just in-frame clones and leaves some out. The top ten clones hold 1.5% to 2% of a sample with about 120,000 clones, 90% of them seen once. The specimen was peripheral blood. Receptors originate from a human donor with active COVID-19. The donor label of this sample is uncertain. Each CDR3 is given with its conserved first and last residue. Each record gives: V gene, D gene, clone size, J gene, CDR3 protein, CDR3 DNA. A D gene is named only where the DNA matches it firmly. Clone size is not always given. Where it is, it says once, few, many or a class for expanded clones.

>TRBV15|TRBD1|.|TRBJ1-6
CATSSYRQGGRYNSPLHF
TGTGCCACCAGCAGCTATCGACAAGGGGGCAGGTATAATTCACCCCTCCACTTT
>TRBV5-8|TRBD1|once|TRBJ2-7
CASSLGLGRQGVQVEQYF
TGTGCCAGCAGCTTGGGGTTGGGGCGACAGGGAGTACAGGTCGAGCAGTACTTC
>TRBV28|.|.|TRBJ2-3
CASSRADTQYF
TGTGCCAGCAGCCGGGCAGATACGCAGTATTTT
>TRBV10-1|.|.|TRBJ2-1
CASSERQGSSYNEQFF
TGCGCCAGCAGTGAAAGGCAGGGGAGCTCCTACAATGAGCAGTTCTTC
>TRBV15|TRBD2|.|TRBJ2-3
CATSRDLASGGTDTQYF
TGTGCCACCAGCAGAGATCTGGCTAGCGGGGGCACAGATACGCAGTATTTT
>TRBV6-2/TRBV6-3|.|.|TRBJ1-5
CASSYPGRGSNQPQHF
TGTGCCAGCAGTTACCCGGGACGGGGGAGCAATCAGCCCCAGCATTTT
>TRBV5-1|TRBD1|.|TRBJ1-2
CASSMTGTNYGYTF
TGCGCCAGCAGCATGACAGGGACTAACTATGGCTACACCTTC
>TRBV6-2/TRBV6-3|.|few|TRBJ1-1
CASSYSKGHLNTEAFF
TGTGCCAGCAGTTACTCGAAGGGACACCTGAACACTGAAGCTTTCTTT
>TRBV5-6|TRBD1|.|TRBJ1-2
CASSFSGKQGARGYTF
TGTGCCAGCAGCTTCTCCGGAAAGCAGGGGGCGCGGGGCTACACCTTC
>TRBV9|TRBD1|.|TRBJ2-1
CASSASWTGLLFF
TGTGCCAGCAGCGCATCATGGACAGGGCTTCTTTTCTTC
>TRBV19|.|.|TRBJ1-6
CASEGGSGSPLHF
TGTGCCAGTGAGGGGGGGTCTGGCTCACCCCTCCACTTT
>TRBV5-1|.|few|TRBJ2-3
CASSFRQDTDTQYF
TGCGCCAGCAGCTTTCGCCAGGACACAGATACGCAGTATTTT
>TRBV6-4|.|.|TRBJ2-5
CASSDSPGGRETQYF
TGTGCCAGCAGTGACTCTCCGGGCGGGCGGGAGACCCAGTACTTC
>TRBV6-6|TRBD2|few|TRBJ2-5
CASSYSSGGVETQYF
TGTGCCAGCAGTTACTCTTCGGGGGGGGTAGAGACCCAGTACTTC
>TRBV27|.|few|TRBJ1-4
CASRKVDNPEKLFF
TGTGCCAGCAGAAAAGTGGACAACCCCGAAAAACTGTTTTTT
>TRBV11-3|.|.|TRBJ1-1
CASSQGHMGTEAFF
TGTGCCAGCAGCCAGGGACATATGGGCACTGAAGCTTTCTTT
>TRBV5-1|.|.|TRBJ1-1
CASSLGAANTEAFF
TGCGCCAGCAGCTTGGGGGCAGCGAACACTGAAGCTTTCTTT
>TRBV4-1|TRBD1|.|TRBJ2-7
CASSLGTGSSHYEQYF
TGCGCCAGCAGCCTTGGGACAGGCTCAAGCCACTACGAGCAGTACTTC
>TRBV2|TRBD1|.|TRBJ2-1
CASSLTGGSYNEQFF
TGTGCCAGCAGTTTGACAGGGGGCTCCTACAATGAGCAGTTCTTC
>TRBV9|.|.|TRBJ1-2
CASSVGSGVDGYTF
TGTGCCAGCAGCGTAGGATCGGGGGTGGATGGCTACACCTTC
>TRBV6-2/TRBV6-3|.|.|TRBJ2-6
CASSPYFRDISNQAGANVLTF
TGTGCCAGCAGTCCCTACTTCCGGGACATCTCAAATCAAGCTGGGGCCAACGTCCTGACTTTC
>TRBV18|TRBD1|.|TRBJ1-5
CASSPLGTGGTASVQPQHF
TGTGCCAGCTCACCACTTGGGACAGGGGGCACGGCGTCGGTGCAGCCCCAGCATTTT
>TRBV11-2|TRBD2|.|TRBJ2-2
CASSRGTSGGAQGELFF
TGTGCCAGCAGCCGAGGGACTAGCGGGGGGGCCCAGGGGGAGCTGTTTTTT
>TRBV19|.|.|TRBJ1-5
CASTHGGSNQPQHF
TGTGCCAGTACCCACGGGGGATCTAATCAGCCCCAGCATTTT
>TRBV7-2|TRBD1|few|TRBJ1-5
CASSSGQTQPQHF
TGTGCCAGCAGCTCGGGACAGACTCAGCCCCAGCATTTT
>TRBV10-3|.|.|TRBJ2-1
CAISRLNGDEQFF
TGTGCCATCAGTCGACTCAACGGTGATGAGCAGTTCTTC
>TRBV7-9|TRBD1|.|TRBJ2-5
CASSLVSLRDSPQETQYF
TGTGCCAGCAGCTTAGTATCCCTCCGGGACAGCCCCCAAGAGACCCAGTACTTC
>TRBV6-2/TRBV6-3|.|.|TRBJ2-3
CASSYGGVSSTDTQYF
TGTGCCAGCAGTTACGGAGGAGTGTCTAGCACAGATACGCAGTATTTT
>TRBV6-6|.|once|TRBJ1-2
CASSYSRGNYGYTF
TGTGCCAGCAGTTACTCGAGAGGGAACTATGGCTACACCTTC